What follows are 8 T cell receptor beta chains derived from one specimen sequenced in a study of cytotoxic CD8 clonotypes in ibrutinib-treated CLL. The protocol was immunoSEQ multiplex PCR, while the TCRdb copy is restricted to in-frame clones and leaves out a portion. The sample consists of 200,000 or so clones, around 70% of them appearing once. The sample consisted of PBMCs, taken after 12 months of ibrutinib treatment. These receptors were taken from a human donor with chronic lymphocytic leukemia.

This chain links TRBV2 with TRBJ1-3; D may be TRBD1 (5 bases). Trimming pared 5 bases from V and 1 base from J, leaving 9 bases between. Germline loops: CDR1 SNHLY, CDR2 FYNNEI. This CDR3 has 14 amino acids. CDR3 nucleotide sequence: TGTGCCAGCAGTCCTCCAGGGTCTGGAAACACCATATATTTT. It is translated as CASSPPGSGNTIYF.

This clone was counted a single time. The V gene is TRBV19, the J gene TRBJ1-4, with 8 bases aligning to TRBD1. V dropped 5 bases and J dropped 7; count of bases not matched to a gene: 9. The CDR3 totals 15 residues. Germline CDR1 and CDR2: LNHDA and SQIVND (reference sequence). CDR3 protein: CASSSRTGIIEKLFF. DNA of the CDR3: TGTGCCAGTAGTTCGCGGACAGGGATAATTGAAAAACTGTTTTTT. The complete variable domain, with remaining parts taken from reference TRBV19 and TRBJ1-4, reads DGGITQSPKYLFRKEGQNVTLSCEQNLNHDAMYWYRQDPGQGLRLIYYSQIVNDFQKGDIAEGYSVSREKKESFPLTVTSAQKNPTAFYLCASSSRTGIIEKLFFGSGTQLSVL.

This clone was seen more than once but under ten times. The V gene is TRBV28, the J gene TRBJ1-4; D unclear. This CDR3 has 15 amino acids. Germline V gene sequence: CDR1 MDHEN, CDR2 SYDVKM. The V end lost 5 bases, the J end lost 5 bases, and 15 bases lay between the germline ends. The CDR3 protein is CASSTRRNQNEKLFF. CDR3 nucleotides: TGTGCCAGCAGTACCCGACGCAACCAGAATGAAAAACTGTTTTTT. Variable domain in full (rest from reference TRBV28 and TRBJ1-4): DVKVTQSSRYLVKRTGEKVFLECVQDMDHENMFWYRQDPGLGLRLIYFSYDVKMKEKGDIPEGYSVSREKKERFSLILESASTNQTSMYLCASSTRRNQNEKLFFGSGTQLSVL.

The chain joins TRBV2 to TRBJ2-1; D may be TRBD1 (6 bases). The CDR3 has 15 residues. Germline V gene sequence: CDR1 SNHLY, CDR2 FYNNEI. Deletions cut 2 bases from V and 0 bases from J, with 8 bases between. The CDR3 nucleotides are TGTGCCAGCAGTGAAAGGGGGAGCTCCTACAATGAGCAGTTCTTC. Protein sequence: CASSERGSSYNEQFF.

As for this clone: One end of the junction does not line up with germline, which may come from a read error. This rearrangement joins TRBV6-1 to TRBJ2-5, with D hard to call. Looked up from germline, CDR1 is MNHNS and CDR2 is SASEGT. There are 14 residues in the CDR3. CDR3 protein: CASGEMPYQETQYF. CDR3 DNA sequence: TGTGCCAGCGGTGAGATGCCGTACCAAGAGACCCAGTACTTC.

The V call is TRBV19, the J call TRBJ1-4, with 8 positions matching TRBD1. The CDR3 has 14 amino acids. In germline, CDR1 is LNHDA, CDR2 SQIVND (reference sequence). Germline trimming cut 9 bases from V and 8 bases from J; bases unmatched to any gene: 11. The CDR3 reads CASTPRGPGEKLFF. The DNA for the CDR3 is TGTGCCAGCACACCCAGGGGGCCGGGGGAAAAACTGTTTTTT.

The rearrangement joins TRBV15 to TRBJ1-5; D is unclear. This CDR3 contains 14 residues. V was clipped by 0 bases and J by 5 bases, with 8 bases between them. Germline V gives CDR1 LNHNV, CDR2 YYDKDF (reference sequence). The CDR3, as DNA: TGTGCCACCAGCAGAGATCTCTGGGATCAGCCCCAGCATTTT. This sequence encodes CATSRDLWDQPQHF. The full variable domain, rest sourced from reference TRBV15 and TRBJ1-5, is DAMVIQNPRYQVTQFGKPVTLSCSQTLNHNVMYWYQQKSSQAPKLLFHYYDKDFNNEADTPDNFQSRRPNTSFCFLDIRSPGLGDTAMYLCATSRDLWDQPQHFGDGTRLSIL.

This clone was observed at least ten times. The V gene is TRBV30, the J gene TRBJ1-2, with TRBD1 matching 9 bases. The CDR3 is 16 residues long. Germline-derived CDR1 and CDR2 are GTSNPN and SVGIG (reference sequence). V gave up 7 bases and J gave up 0 bases; unmatched junction bases: 12. CDR3 nucleotides: TGTGCCTTTAAACGGGACAGGGCCATTACTAACTATGGCTACACCTTC. Protein sequence: CAFKRDRAITNYGYTF.